The T cell receptor beta chain under discussion was sequenced for a study of vaccination and CD4 T cells after COVID-19. Specified treatment: roughly 10-day PBMC culture with coronavirus spike peptide pools or control peptides (ViraFEST assay). The germline CDR1 and CDR2 sequences are MRHNA and SNTAGT. The CDR3 length is 13 residues. Trimming stripped 3 bases from V and 6 bases from J, with 12 bases between. Cultured CD4+ T cell DNA was sequenced using the Oncomine TCR Beta short-read assay. Genomic DNA was isolated from cultured CD4+ T cells. Via MiXCR, TCRdb re-called the PCR reads, giving one row per CDR3 protein. The table lists 13,000 or so distinct CDR3 sequences, over 40% of them singletons. Note on this clonotype: Its target is not known.

Sequenced input: CD4+ T cells from blood, cultured in vitro. The gene calls are TRBV6-4 and TRBJ2-7; D remains ambiguous. This receptor was identified in a human donor who had recovered from COVID-19. DNA of the CDR3: TGTGCCAGCAGTGAAACACGCTTATCCGAGCAGTACTTC. Amino acids: CASSETRLSEQYF.